A single sample is the source of the 21 T cell receptor beta chains below, sequenced in a study of CD8+ T cells in alopecia areata. As the sequencing template, cDNA was produced by extracting RNA and reverse transcribing it. The data were produced by immunoSEQ multiplex PCR, yet TCRdb's version contains in-frame clones alone and is incomplete. The sample has roughly 280,000 clones; 60% are singletons. The treatment was: oral pan-JAK inhibitor, 5-10 mg twice daily. Specimen: CD4+ T cells sorted from blood, collected at approximately week 51, from a patient treated with tofacitinib. The receptors here all came from a human donor with alopecia areata.

The chain links TRBV6-5 to TRBJ1-1, with 7 bases matching TRBD1. V gave up 8 bases and J gave up 0 bases; unmatched junction bases: 3. The CDR3 totals 13 residues. Germline lookup yields CDR1 MNHEY and CDR2 SVGAGI. The CDR3 nucleotides are TGTGCCAGCCGGGACAGCATGAACACTGAAGCTTTCTTT. This codes for CASRDSMNTEAFF.

This clone was seen only a few times. The gene calls are TRBV29-1 and TRBJ1-1, with 7 nucleotides matching TRBD1. Germline V gives CDR1 SQVTM, CDR2 ANQGSEA. The CDR3 is 14 amino acids. V was clipped by 5 bases and J by 3 bases; unmatched bases: 9. The CDR3: CSVRVGQRDTEAFF. Here the CDR3 DNA reads TGCAGCGTTCGTGTGGGACAGCGAGACACTGAAGCTTTCTTT. The whole variable domain, filled in from reference TRBV29-1 and TRBJ1-1, reads SAVISQKPSRDICQRGTSLTIQCQVDSQVTMMFWYRQQPGQSLTLIATANQGSEATYESGFVIDKFPISRPNLTFSTLTVSNMSPEDSSIYLCSVRVGQRDTEAFFGQGTRLTVV.

The chain links TRBV18 to TRBJ1-2; TRBD1 is a possible D gene (6 bases). V was pared by 2 bases and J by 5 bases, with 15 bases between. The CDR3 contains 15 residues. Germline loops: CDR1 KGHSH, CDR2 LQKENI. The CDR3 here is CASSPIQAGAYGYTF. The CDR3 coding sequence is TGTGCCAGCTCACCAATCCAGGCAGGGGCGTATGGCTACACCTTC.

About this clone itself: Other nucleotide sequences from this sample produce the same CDR3. CDR3 sequence: CAWSVGSGNTIYF. The CDR3 DNA follows: TGTGCCTGGAGTGTAGGCTCTGGAAACACCATATATTTT. This sequence joins TRBV30 and TRBJ1-3; D remains ambiguous. CDR1 is GTSNPN, CDR2 SVGIG, per germline (reference sequence). Trimming removed 0 bases from V and 0 bases from J, with 3 bases in between. There are 13 residues in the CDR3.

V is TRBV19 and J is TRBJ1-5; the match to TRBD1 covers 7 bases. Trimming removed 8 bases from V and 2 bases from J; junction bases left unmatched: 3. CDR1 and CDR2 (germline): LNHDA, SQIVND (reference sequence). This CDR3 has 13 residues. Written as DNA, the CDR3 is TGTGCCAGTTCGGACAGGCGCAATCAGCCCCAGCATTTT. Residues: CASSDRRNQPQHF.

This clone was detected a few times. This chain uses TRBV4-2 with TRBJ1-4; D gene ambiguous. Germline V gene sequence: CDR1 LGHNA, CDR2 YNFKEQ. V lost 3 bases and J lost 0, with 14 bases in between. CDR3 length equals 17 residues. The CDR3, as DNA: TGTGCCAGCAGCCAGGCGGAGGGCGCCGCAACTAATGAAAAACTGTTTTTT. Amino acids: CASSQAEGAATNEKLFF.

Comments on this clone: The sample contains more than one DNA sequence encoding this CDR3. The CDR3 loop reads CAWAGGNYGYTF. The CDR3 bases are TGTGCCTGGGCAGGGGGCAACTATGGCTACACCTTC. V gene TRBV30 combines with J gene TRBJ1-2; TRBD1 aligns across 8 bases. V lost 5 bases to trimming and J lost 2 bases; unmatched junction nucleotides: 1. The CDR3 runs to 12 residues. Looked up from germline, CDR1 is GTSNPN and CDR2 is SVGIG (reference sequence). The whole variable domain, remainder taken from reference TRBV30 and TRBJ1-2, is SQTIHQWPATLVQPVGSPLSLECTVEGTSNPNLYWYRQAAGRGLQLLFYSVGIGQISSEVPQNLSASRPQDRQFILSSKKLLLSDSGFYLCAWAGGNYGYTFGSGTRLTVV.

This clone was picked up a small number of times. The chain couples TRBV29-1 to TRBJ2-3; D is uncertain. The CDR3 totals 14 residues. Trimming shortened V by 0 bases and J by 6 bases, and 13 bases separated the two germline ends. The germline gives CDR1 SQVTM, CDR2 ANQGSEA. The CDR3 nucleotides are TGCAGCGTTGAAGAGGGCCAGGTGGGGGATACGCAGTATTTT. It yields the protein CSVEEGQVGDTQYF.

The rearrangement links TRBV9 to TRBJ1-2, with D perhaps matching TRBD1 (5 bases). V lost 0 bases to trimming and J lost 4 bases, with 16 bases between them. In germline, CDR1 is SGDLS, CDR2 YYNGEE. The CDR3 loop spans 16 amino acids. The CDR3 sequence: CASSVGFLGGSYGYTF. CDR3 bases: TGTGCCAGCAGCGTAGGATTTCTCGGGGGAAGCTATGGCTACACCTTC.

The gene calls are TRBV29-1 and TRBJ2-7; D is possibly TRBD1 (6 bases). The germline V and J ends were trimmed by 6 bases and 6 bases, with 12 bases remaining between them. The length of the CDR3 is 11 residues. Germline assignment: CDR1 SQVTM and CDR2 ANQGSEA. CDR3 region: CSVANRAEQYF. The DNA for the CDR3 is TGCAGCGTCGCTAACAGGGCCGAGCAGTACTTC.

The chain is built from TRBV15 and TRBJ2-4; the D is unclear. The CDR3 length is 13 residues. The germline CDR1 and CDR2 sequences are LNHNV and YYDKDF (reference sequence). V lost 5 bases and J lost 15, with 20 bases in between. For the CDR3, the DNA is TGTGCCACCAGCGCCCAGCCGACACGGCCGGGGTACTTC. Amino acid sequence: CATSAQPTRPGYF.

The chain carries TRBV4-3 and TRBJ1-2; 8 bases are shared with TRBD1. From germline, CDR1 is LGHNA and CDR2 YSLEER. V lost 4 bases, J lost 5 bases, and 9 bases stayed unmatched. The CDR3 totals 15 residues. CDR3 sequence: CASSRGGQDRYGYTF. The CDR3 nucleotides are TGCGCCAGCAGCCGAGGGGGACAGGATAGATATGGCTACACCTTC.

This clone was seen more than once but under ten times. The chain combines TRBV9 with TRBJ1-4; 12 positions agree with TRBD1. The CDR3 runs to 17 residues. V shed 4 bases, J shed 7 bases, and the junction held 11 bases outside the gene matches. Germline V gives CDR1 SGDLS, CDR2 YYNGEE. The CDR3 spells CASSSSGTGGAGEKLFF. CDR3 nucleotide sequence: TGTGCCAGCAGCTCGAGCGGGACAGGGGGCGCGGGTGAAAAACTGTTTTTT.

This sequence joins TRBV5-1 and TRBJ1-1; 9 bases map to TRBD1. This CDR3 contains 14 residues. The junction had 8 bases not matched to a gene; V was cut back by 4 bases and J by 7 bases. The V gene's germline CDR1 is SGHRS and CDR2 YFSETQ. The CDR3 DNA reads TGCGCCAGCAGCCAACCAGGGACAGGGCGTGAAGCTTTCTTT. It specifies CASSQPGTGREAFF.

This clone was recorded a few times. The CDR3 nucleotides are TGTGCCAGCAGTGAATATAAGGGGGCTGAGACCCAGTACTTC. It translates to CASSEYKGAETQYF. The rearrangement uses TRBV25-1 and TRBJ2-5, with TRBD1 matching over 7 bases. Germline CDR1 and CDR2: MGHDK and SYGVNS. After removal of 0 bases from V and 5 bases from J, the junction contained 3 bases not matched to a gene. The CDR3 has 14 residues.

There are a few counts of this clone. V gene TRBV6-5 combines with J gene TRBJ2-7; no reliable D call. The V end lost 0 bases, the J end lost 5 bases, and 11 bases lay between the germline ends. The CDR3 sequence is 14 residues long. Germline lookup yields CDR1 MNHEY and CDR2 SVGAGI. This CDR3 is CASSYSHRNDEQYF. CDR3 sequence (DNA): TGTGCCAGCAGTTACTCGCACCGAAACGACGAGCAGTACTTC.

The V call is TRBV7-2, the J call TRBJ2-5; D unresolved. The germline V gene encodes CDR1 SGHTA and CDR2 FQGNSA. The CDR3 is 15 residues long. The V end lost 3 bases, the J end lost 7 bases, and 18 bases lay between the germline ends. The CDR3 reads CASSFASLGSRTQYF. The CDR3 nucleotides are TGTGCCAGCAGCTTCGCTAGTTTGGGTTCGCGGACCCAGTACTTC. Combining the CDR3 with reference TRBV7-2 and TRBJ2-5 gives the whole variable domain GAGVSQSPSNKVTEKGKDVELRCDPISGHTALYWYRQSLGQGLEFLIYFQGNSAPDKSGLPSDRFSAERTGGSVSTLTIQRTQQEDSAVYLCASSFASLGSRTQYFGPGTRLLVL.

At least ten counts were recorded for this clone. The V and J genes are TRBV19 and TRBJ2-1, with D possibly TRBD2 on 6 matching bases. The CDR3 loop spans 16 amino acids. CDR1 and CDR2 from the germline V gene are LNHDA and SQIVND (reference sequence). The germline V and J ends were trimmed by 2 bases and 9 bases, with 20 bases remaining between them. The CDR3 bases are TGTGCCAGTAGTATACGATCCCTCCGGGACTTTGGTGAGCAGTTCTTC. Its translation: CASSIRSLRDFGEQFF. The whole variable domain, remainder taken from reference TRBV19 and TRBJ2-1, is DGGITQSPKYLFRKEGQNVTLSCEQNLNHDAMYWYRQDPGQGLRLIYYSQIVNDFQKGDIAEGYSVSREKKESFPLTVTSAQKNPTAFYLCASSIRSLRDFGEQFFGPGTRLTVL.

V usage is TRBV9 and J usage is TRBJ1-2; possibly TRBD1 for D (6 bases). Trimming pared 0 bases from V and 6 bases from J, leaving 18 bases between. The CDR3 is 16 amino acids. The V gene's germline CDR1 is SGDLS and CDR2 YYNGEE. CDR3 residues: CASSVATWTEGNGYTF. Written as DNA, the CDR3 is TGTGCCAGCAGCGTAGCTACTTGGACAGAGGGGAATGGCTACACCTTC.

This clone has more than one count but fewer than ten. This rearrangement joins TRBV7-8 to TRBJ2-5, with 9 positions matching TRBD2. Per germline, CDR1 SGHVS and CDR2 FQNEAQ. Germline trimming cut 0 bases from V and 7 bases from J; bases unmatched to any gene: 9. The CDR3 contains 16 residues. The CDR3 sequence is CASSLAGLATLVTQYF. The CDR3 DNA follows: TGTGCCAGCAGCTTAGCGGGACTAGCTACCCTGGTGACCCAGTACTTC.

This chain uses TRBV30 with TRBJ1-1; D unclear. The CDR3 runs 15 residues. Germline V gene sequence: CDR1 GTSNPN, CDR2 SVGIG (reference sequence). The V end was cut by 2 bases, the J end by 6 bases, with 19 bases between. The CDR3 DNA is TGTGCCTGGAGTTCGGATGGCAGTGGCGTGCCTGAAGCTTTCTTT. The encoded protein is CAWSSDGSGVPEAFF.